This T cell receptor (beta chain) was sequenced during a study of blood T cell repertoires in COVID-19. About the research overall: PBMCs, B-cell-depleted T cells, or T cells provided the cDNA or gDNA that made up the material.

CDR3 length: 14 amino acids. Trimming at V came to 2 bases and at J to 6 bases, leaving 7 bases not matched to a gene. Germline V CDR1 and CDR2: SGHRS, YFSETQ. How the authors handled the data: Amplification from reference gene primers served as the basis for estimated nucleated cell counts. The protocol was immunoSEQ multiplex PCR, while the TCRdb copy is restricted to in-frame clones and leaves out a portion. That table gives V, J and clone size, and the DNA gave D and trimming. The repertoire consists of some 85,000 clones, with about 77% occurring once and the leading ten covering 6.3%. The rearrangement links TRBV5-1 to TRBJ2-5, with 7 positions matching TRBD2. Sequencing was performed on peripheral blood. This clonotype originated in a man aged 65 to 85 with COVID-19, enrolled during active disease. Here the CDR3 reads CASSFELALQTQYF. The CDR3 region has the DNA TGCGCCAGCAGCTTTGAACTAGCGTTACAGACCCAGTACTTC.